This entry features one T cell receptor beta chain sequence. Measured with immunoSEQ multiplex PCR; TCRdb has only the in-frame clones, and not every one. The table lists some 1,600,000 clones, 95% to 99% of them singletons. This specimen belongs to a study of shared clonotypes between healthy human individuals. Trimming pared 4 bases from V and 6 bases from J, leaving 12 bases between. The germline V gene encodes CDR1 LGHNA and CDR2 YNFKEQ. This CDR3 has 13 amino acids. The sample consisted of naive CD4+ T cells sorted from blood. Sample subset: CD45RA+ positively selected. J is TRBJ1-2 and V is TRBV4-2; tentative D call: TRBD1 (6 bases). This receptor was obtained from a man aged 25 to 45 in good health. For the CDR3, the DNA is TGTGCCAGCAGCCTACGGAACAGGGATGGCTACACCTTC. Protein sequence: CASSLRNRDGYTF.